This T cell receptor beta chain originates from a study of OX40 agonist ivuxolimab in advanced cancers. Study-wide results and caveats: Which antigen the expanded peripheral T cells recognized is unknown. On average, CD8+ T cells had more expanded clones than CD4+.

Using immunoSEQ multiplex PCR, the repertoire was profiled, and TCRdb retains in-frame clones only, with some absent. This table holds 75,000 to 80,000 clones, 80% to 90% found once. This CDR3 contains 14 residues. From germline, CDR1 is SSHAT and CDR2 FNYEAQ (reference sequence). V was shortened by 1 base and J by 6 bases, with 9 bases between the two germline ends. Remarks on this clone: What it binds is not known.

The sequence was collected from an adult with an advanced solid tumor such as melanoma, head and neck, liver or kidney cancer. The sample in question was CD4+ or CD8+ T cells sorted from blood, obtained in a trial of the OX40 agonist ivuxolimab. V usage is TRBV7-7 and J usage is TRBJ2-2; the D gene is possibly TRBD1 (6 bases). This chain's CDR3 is CASSLETGPGELFF. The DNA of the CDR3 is TGTGCCAGCAGCTTAGAGACAGGCCCCGGGGAGCTGTTTTTT.